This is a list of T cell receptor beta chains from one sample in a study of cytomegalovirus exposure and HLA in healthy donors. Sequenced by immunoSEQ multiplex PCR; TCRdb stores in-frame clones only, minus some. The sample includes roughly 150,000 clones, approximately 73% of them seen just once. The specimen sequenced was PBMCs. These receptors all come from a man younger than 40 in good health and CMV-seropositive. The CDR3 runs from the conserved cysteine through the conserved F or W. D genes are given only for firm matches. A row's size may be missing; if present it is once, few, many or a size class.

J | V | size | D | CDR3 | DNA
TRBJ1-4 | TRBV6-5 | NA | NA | CASKTSGEWGEKLFF | TGTGCCAGCAAAACCTCAGGGGAATGGGGAGAAAAACTGTTTTTT
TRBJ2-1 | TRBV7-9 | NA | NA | CASSLSRGDEQFF | TGTGCCAGCAGCTTAAGTAGAGGAGATGAGCAGTTCTTC
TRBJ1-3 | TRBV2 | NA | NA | CASGLIISGNTIYF | TGTGCCAGTGGACTTATTATATCTGGAAACACCATATATTTT
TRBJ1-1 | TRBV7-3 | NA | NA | CASSRTVNTEAFF | TGTGCCAGCAGCAGGACAGTGAACACTGAAGCTTTCTTT
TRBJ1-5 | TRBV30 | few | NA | CAWAQGPGEPQHF | TGTGCCTGGGCACAGGGTCCAGGGGAGCCCCAGCATTTT
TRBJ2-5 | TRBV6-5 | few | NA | CASSYSRSTLQETQYF | TGTGCCAGCAGTTACTCGAGGTCTACTCTACAAGAGACCCAGTACTTC
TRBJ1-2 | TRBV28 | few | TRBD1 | CASSTTGTGLWGGYTF | TGTGCCAGCAGTACCACCGGGACAGGTCTCTGGGGTGGCTACACCTTC
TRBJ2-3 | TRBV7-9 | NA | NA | CASSLGLPTDTQYF | TGTGCCAGCAGCTTGGGACTTCCCACAGATACGCAGTATTTT
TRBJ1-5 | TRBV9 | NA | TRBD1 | CASSGGQGNQPQHF | TGTGCCAGCAGCGGAGGACAGGGTAATCAGCCCCAGCATTTT
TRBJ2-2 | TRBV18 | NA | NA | CASSPNRALNTGELFF | TGTGCCAGCTCACCGAACAGGGCCCTAAACACCGGGGAGCTGTTTTTT
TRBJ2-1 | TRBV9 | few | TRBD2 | CASSGRDYTYNEQFF | TGTGCCAGCAGCGGAAGGGACTACACGTACAATGAGCAGTTCTTC
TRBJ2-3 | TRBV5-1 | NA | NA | CASSDPQGGDTQYF | TGCGCCAGCAGCGACCCGCAGGGAGGAGATACGCAGTATTTT
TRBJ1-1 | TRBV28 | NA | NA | CASSELGQELRNTEAFF | TGTGCCAGCAGCGAGCTAGGACAAGAGCTGAGAAACACTGAAGCTTTCTTT
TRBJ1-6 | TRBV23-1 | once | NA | CASIRHRSYNSPLHF | TGCGCCAGCATCCGTCATCGGTCCTATAATTCACCCCTCCACTTT
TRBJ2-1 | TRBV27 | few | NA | CASSTLPGLLNEQFF | TGTGCCAGCAGTACGCTGCCGGGACTCCTCAATGAGCAGTTCTTC
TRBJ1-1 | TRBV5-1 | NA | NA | CASTLNQGNTEAFF | TGCGCCAGCACCCTCAATCAGGGGAACACTGAAGCTTTCTTT
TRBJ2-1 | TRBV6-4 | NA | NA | CASSELGGVYNEQFF | TGTGCCAGCAGTGAGTTAGGGGGGGTATACAATGAGCAGTTCTTC
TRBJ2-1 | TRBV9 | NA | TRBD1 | CASSVDPGQGDEQFF | TGTGCCAGCAGCGTAGATCCGGGACAGGGGGATGAGCAGTTCTTC
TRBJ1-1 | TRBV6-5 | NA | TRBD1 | CASSRQGTEAFF | TGTGCCAGCAGTAGACAGGGCACTGAAGCTTTCTTT